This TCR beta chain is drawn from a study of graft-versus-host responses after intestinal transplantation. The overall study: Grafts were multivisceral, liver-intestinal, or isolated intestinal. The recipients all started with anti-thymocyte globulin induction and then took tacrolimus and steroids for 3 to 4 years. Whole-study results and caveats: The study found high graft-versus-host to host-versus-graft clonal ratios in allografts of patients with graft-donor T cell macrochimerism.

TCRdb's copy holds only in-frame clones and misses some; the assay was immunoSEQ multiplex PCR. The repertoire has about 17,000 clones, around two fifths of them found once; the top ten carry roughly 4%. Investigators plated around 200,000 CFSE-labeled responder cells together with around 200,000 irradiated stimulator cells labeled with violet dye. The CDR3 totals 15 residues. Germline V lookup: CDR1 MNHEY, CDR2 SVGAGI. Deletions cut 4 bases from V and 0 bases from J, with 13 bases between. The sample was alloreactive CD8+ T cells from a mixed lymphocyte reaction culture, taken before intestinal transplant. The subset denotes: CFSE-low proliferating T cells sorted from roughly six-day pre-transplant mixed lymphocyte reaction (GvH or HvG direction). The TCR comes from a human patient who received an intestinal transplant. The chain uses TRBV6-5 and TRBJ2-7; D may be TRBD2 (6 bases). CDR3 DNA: TGTGCCAGCAGTTTATCACGCGGGGCCTCCTACGAGCAGTACTTC. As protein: CASSLSRGASYEQYF.